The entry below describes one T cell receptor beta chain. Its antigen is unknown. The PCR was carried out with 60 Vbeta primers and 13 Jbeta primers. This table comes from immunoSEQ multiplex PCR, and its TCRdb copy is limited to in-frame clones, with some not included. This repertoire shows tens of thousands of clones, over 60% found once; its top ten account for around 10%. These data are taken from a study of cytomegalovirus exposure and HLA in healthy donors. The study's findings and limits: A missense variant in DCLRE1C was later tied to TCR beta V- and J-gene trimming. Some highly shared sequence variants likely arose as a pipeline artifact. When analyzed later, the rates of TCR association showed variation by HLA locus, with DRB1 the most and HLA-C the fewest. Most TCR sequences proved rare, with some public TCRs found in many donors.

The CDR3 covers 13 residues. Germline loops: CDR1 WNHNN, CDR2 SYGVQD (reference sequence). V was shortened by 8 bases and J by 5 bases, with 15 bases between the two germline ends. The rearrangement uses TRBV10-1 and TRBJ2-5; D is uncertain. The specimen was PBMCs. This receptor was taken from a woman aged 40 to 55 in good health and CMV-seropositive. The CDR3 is CASSGDSTETQYF. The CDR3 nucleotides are TGCGCCAGCTCCGGTGATTCAACGGAGACCCAGTACTTC.